Listed below are T cell receptor beta chains from one sample, sequenced in a study of blood T cell repertoires in COVID-19. This table comes from immunoSEQ multiplex PCR, and its TCRdb copy is limited to in-frame clones, with some not included. The sample contains tens of thousands of clones, around three quarters of which appear only once. The specimen sequenced was peripheral blood. The source of these receptors is a human donor in a cohort sampled during active COVID-19. Both conserved end residues are part of each CDR3. Clone size, where shown, is once, few, many, or a class for clones that have expanded.

v_gene,abundance,CDR3aa
TRBV6-1,.,CASSEDREIGGYSNQPQHF
TRBV30,.,CAWGIGLALGEQFF
TRBV4-1,few,CASSQASGQTYEQYF
TRBV5-1,few,CASSLTTGVREQYF
TRBV7-2,.,CASSLGLAGGQTQYF
TRBV20-1,.,CSASSGGGPLETQYF
TRBV25-1,.,CASSETGLRETQYF
TRBV29-1,.,CSVGANGPNQPQHF
TRBV12-3/TRBV12-4,.,CASSQQGWTEAFF
TRBV27,.,CASSLSVTGEAFF
TRBV5-1,.,CASSSTSGPFTDTQYF
TRBV2,.,CASSEGLAGVYEQYF
TRBV5-1,.,CASSSTTRGSETQYF
TRBV4-1,.,CASSPDPAGGLQETQYF
TRBV4-2,.,CASSQGPSSETQYF
TRBV7-9,.,CASSLESKAFF
TRBV11-3,few,CASSLGVGGQGADTQYF
TRBV7-2,.,CASSLKSGGITTYEQYF
TRBV15,.,CATSNRQGVDTQYF
TRBV5-1,.,CASSLETASHYEQYF
TRBV19,.,CASIEGGGKLFF
TRBV9,.,CASSPRQGPEKLFF
TRBV30,.,CAWSPGQGARETQYF
TRBV5-1,.,CASSLVISYEQYF
TRBV28,.,CASSLFGQGLNTEAFF
TRBV18,once,CASSPRPAINLNSPLHF
TRBV5-1,.,CASSPPSGPYNEQFF
TRBV5-1,.,CASSLAGGRETQYF
TRBV10-2,.,CASSDRVEGAGGYTF
TRBV5-1,.,CASSLDGGYGYTF
TRBV5-4,.,CASSLNRARRETQYF
TRBV30,.,CAWRPRTFGGYTF
TRBV5-4,.,CASSSYPGEQFF
TRBV11-3,.,CASSPGTSGRWGSYNEQFF
TRBV12-3/TRBV12-4,.,CASSSTGPYGYTF
TRBV7-8,.,CASSWNSGTQAYNEQFF
TRBV7-3,once,CASSLSTSWTGELFF
TRBV7-3,once,CASSQGGAGTEAFF
TRBV5-1,.,CASSRTSGRDTGELFF
TRBV28,.,CASSLYGAGVSYEQYF
TRBV9,.,CASSVETGTEAFF
TRBV5-6,.,CASSLGGTTYGYTF
TRBV27,.,CASSRDRGGYGYTF
TRBV2,few,CASYTGTGETQYF
TRBV5-4,.,CASSLAQGAYEQYF
TRBV19,few,CASRATSGRSLAKNIQYF
TRBV29-1,.,CSVERLAYNEQFF
TRBV7-3,.,CASSPDRATYEQYF
TRBV5-8,.,CASSRQGYEQYF
TRBV5-1,.,CASRFSGYTGELFF
TRBV11-2,.,CASERGGRGTGELFF
TRBV5-1,.,CASSILTGGSISEAFF
TRBV11-1,.,CASTLASSYNEQFF
TRBV9,.,CASSGGIRTDTQYF
TRBV7-9,.,CASSLARADTQYF
TRBV30,.,CAWSQNGDYGYTF
TRBV4-2,.,CASSQDSRVAEAFF
TRBV5-1,.,CASSWRDRGGTEAFF
TRBV28,.,CASSFSDEQYF